The T cell receptor (beta chain) under discussion was sequenced for a study of post-analysis software for immune sequencing data. Study overall: Some patients lacked subtype; others had relapsing-remitting, secondary progressive or progressive-relapsing disease.

In this sample, this clonotype turned up a few times. The antigen remains unidentified. Unique molecular identifiers were present in the TCR beta cDNA libraries. Each CDR3 protein gets one entry after TCRdb re-called the PCR reads with MiXCR. The sample gives around 500,000 distinct CDR3 sequences, 30% to 40% of which show up once; under 7% is in the top ten. Whole-study findings and limits: A handful of TRBV segments were significantly more frequent in patients than in controls. TRBV5-6, TRBV5-1 and TRBV20-1 were among these segments. There was significantly lower normalized Chao1 diversity in multiple sclerosis patients than in controls.

V was trimmed by 4 bases and J by 3 bases, leaving 19 bases between them. Per germline, CDR1 MNHNY and CDR2 SVGAGI (reference sequence). The CDR3 consists of 16 residues. The receptor was isolated from a girl aged 2-17 years with multiple sclerosis. Specimen: blood. The J gene is TRBJ2-7, the V gene TRBV6-6, with D perhaps TRBD2 (7 bases). CDR3 amino acids: CASSSGGHLGNYEQYF. The CDR3 nucleotides read TGTGCCAGCAGTTCGGGGGGACACCTGGGGAACTACGAGCAGTACTTC.